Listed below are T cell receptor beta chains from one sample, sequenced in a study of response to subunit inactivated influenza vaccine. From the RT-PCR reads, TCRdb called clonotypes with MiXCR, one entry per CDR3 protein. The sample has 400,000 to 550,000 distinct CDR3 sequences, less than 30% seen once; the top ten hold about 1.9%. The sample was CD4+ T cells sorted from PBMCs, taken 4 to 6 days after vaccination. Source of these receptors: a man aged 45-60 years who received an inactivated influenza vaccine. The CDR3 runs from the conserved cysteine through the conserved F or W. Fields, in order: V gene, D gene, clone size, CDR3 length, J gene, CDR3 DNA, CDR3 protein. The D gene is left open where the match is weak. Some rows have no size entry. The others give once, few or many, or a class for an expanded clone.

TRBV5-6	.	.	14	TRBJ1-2	TGTGCCAGCAGCTGGAACACCGACAACTATGGCTACACCTTC	CASSWNTDNYGYTF
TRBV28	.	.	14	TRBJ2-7	TGTGCCAGCAGTTTCCCGACTACCACCTACGAGCAGTACTTC	CASSFPTTTYEQYF
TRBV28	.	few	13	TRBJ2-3	TGTGCCAGCAGTTCCCCCTCAACAAATACGCAGTATTTT	CASSSPSTNTQYF
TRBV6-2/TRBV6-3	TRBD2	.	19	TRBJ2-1	TGTGCCAGCAGTTACTCGATACTCAGCGGGACGAGCTCCTACAATGAGCAGTTCTTC	CASSYSILSGTSSYNEQFF
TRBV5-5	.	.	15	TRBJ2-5	TGTGCCAGCAGCTTGGTCGCGACAGTCCAAGAGACCCAGTACTTC	CASSLVATVQETQYF
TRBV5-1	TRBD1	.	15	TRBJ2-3	TGCGCCAGCAGCGAACCGGGACAGAGTGTATATACGCAGTATTTT	CASSEPGQSVYTQYF
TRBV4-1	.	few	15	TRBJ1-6	TGCGCCAGCAGGCTATACCCCGCAGTCGAGTCACCCCTCCACTTT	CASRLYPAVESPLHF
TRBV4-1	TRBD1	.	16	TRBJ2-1	TGCGCCAGCAGCCAAGTAGTTACAGGGGGCTTTCATGAGCAGTTCTTC	CASSQVVTGGFHEQFF
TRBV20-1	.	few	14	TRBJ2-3	TGCAGTGCCGCCCTTATCGTTAGCACAGATACGCAGTATTTT	CSAALIVSTDTQYF
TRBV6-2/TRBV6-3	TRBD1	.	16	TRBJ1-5	TGTGCCAGCAGTATCATACAGGGGGCGATAGGTCAGCCCCAGCATTTT	CASSIIQGAIGQPQHF
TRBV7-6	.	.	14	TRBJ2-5	TGTGCCAGCAGCCCTGGACTATTACAAGAGACCCAGTACTTC	CASSPGLLQETQYF
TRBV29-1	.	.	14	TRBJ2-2	TGCAGCGCCCGCTTTGGGGGGTCTAGCCGGGAGCTGTTTTTT	CSARFGGSSRELFF
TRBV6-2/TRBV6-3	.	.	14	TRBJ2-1	TGTGCCAGCAGTTACTGGCGGAGCTACAATGAGCAGTTCTTC	CASSYWRSYNEQFF
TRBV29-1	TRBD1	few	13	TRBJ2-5	TGCAGCGCCACAAAAGGGGGCGCGGAGACCCAGTACTTC	CSATKGGAETQYF
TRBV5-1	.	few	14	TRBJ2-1	TGCGCCAGCCGGACAGAGAGCTCCTACAATGAGCAGTTCTTC	CASRTESSYNEQFF
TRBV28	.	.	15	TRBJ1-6	TGTGCCAGCAGTTTATCCACAGGGAAGATTTCACCCCTCCACTTT	CASSLSTGKISPLHF
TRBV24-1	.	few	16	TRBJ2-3	TGTGCCACCAGTGATAGGGGACGGGACAGCACAGATACGCAGTATTTT	CATSDRGRDSTDTQYF
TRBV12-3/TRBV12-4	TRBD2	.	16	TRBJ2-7	TGTGCCAGCAGCCCTACGACAGCGGGAACCCCCTACGAGCAGTACTTC	CASSPTTAGTPYEQYF
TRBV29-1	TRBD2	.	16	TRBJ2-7	TGCAGCGTTGAAGACCGCTTGAGCGGGGGTTCCTACGAGCAGTACTTC	CSVEDRLSGGSYEQYF
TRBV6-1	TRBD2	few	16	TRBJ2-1	TGTGCCAGCAGTGGACTAGCGCCGAGCTCCTACAATGAGCAGTTCTTC	CASSGLAPSSYNEQFF
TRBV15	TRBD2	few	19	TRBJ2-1	TGTGCCACCAGCAGAGATTGGGGGCTACTAGCGGGGGATCACAATGAGCAGTTCTTC	CATSRDWGLLAGDHNEQFF
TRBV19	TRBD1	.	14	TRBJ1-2	TGTGCCAGTAGTATGACAGGGAGTGACTATGGCTACACCTTC	CASSMTGSDYGYTF
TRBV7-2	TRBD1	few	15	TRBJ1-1	TGTGCCAGCAGCCCCGGGACAGGGAAGAACACTGAAGCTTTCTTT	CASSPGTGKNTEAFF
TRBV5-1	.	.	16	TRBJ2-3	TGCGCCAGCAGCTTGGTTTTGGGTTCCGGCACAGATACGCAGTATTTT	CASSLVLGSGTDTQYF
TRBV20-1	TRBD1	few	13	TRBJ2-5	TGCAGTGCCGACAGGGGCCACCAAGAGACCCAGTACTTC	CSADRGHQETQYF
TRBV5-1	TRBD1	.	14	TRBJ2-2	TGCGCCAGCAGCTTGCGGACAGGGAACGGGGAGCTGTTTTTT	CASSLRTGNGELFF
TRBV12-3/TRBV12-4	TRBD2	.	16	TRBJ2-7	TGTGCCAGCACTAACTCTTTGACTAGCGGCGCCTACGAGCAGTACTTC	CASTNSLTSGAYEQYF
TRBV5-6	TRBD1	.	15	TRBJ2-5	TGTGCCAGCAGCTTGATGTCAGGGGGCAGGGAGACCCAGTACTTC	CASSLMSGGRETQYF
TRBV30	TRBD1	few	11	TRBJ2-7	TGTGGAGGGGGCCTAGACCGCTGGCAGTACTTC	CGGGLDRWQYF
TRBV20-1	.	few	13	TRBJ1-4	TGCAGTGCTAGAGTGGCCGCCGGGGGAAAACTGTTTTTT	CSARVAAGGKLFF
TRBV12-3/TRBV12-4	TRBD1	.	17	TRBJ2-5	TGTGCCAGCAGTCCCCGGGACAGGGGCCCCGGAGCGGAGACCCAGTACTTC	CASSPRDRGPGAETQYF
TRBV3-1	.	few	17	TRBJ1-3	TGTGCCAGCAGCCAAGCGAACAGGCGGCTCTCTGGAAACACCATATATTTT	CASSQANRRLSGNTIYF
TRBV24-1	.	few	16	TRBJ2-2	TGTGCCACCAGTGATTCGAGCAGGGGAAACACCGGGGAGCTGTTTTTT	CATSDSSRGNTGELFF
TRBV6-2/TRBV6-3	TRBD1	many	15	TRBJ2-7	TGTGCCAGCAGTCCCCGGGACAGATCCTCCTACGAGCAGTACTTC	CASSPRDRSSYEQYF
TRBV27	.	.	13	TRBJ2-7	TGTGCCAGCAGTTTCATTCCCCCCTACGAGCAGTACTTC	CASSFIPPYEQYF
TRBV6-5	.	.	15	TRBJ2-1	TGTGCCAGCAGTTACCGAAATACAGGGAAAGGTGAGCAGTTCTTC	CASSYRNTGKGEQFF
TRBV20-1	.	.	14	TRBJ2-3	TGCAGTGCTGGGGACATCACTAGCACAGATACGCAGTATTTT	CSAGDITSTDTQYF
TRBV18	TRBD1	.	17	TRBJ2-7	TGTGCCAGCTCACCCCCGCCAGCGACAGGGGTCTCCTACGAGCAGTACTTC	CASSPPPATGVSYEQYF
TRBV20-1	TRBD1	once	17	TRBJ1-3	TGCAGTGCTAGAGAGTTCTCGGGACAGGGAAAGGGAAACACCATATATTTT	CSAREFSGQGKGNTIYF
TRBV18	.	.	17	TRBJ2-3	TGTGCCAGCTCACCACGGGACATTCTTATTGTACGGGATACGCAGTATTTT	CASSPRDILIVRDTQYF
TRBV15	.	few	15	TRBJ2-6	TGTGCCACCAGCAGGATGGCAGGACGGGCCAACGTCCTGACTTTC	CATSRMAGRANVLTF
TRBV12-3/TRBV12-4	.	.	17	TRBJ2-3	TGTGCCAGCAGTTTTAAACCCGACGGGGTCATAACAGATACGCAGTATTTT	CASSFKPDGVITDTQYF
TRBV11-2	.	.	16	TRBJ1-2	TGTGCCAGCAGCTTCGCCCCAGCCTACGTTGATTGGGGCTACACCTTC	CASSFAPAYVDWGYTF
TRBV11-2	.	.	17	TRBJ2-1	TGTGCCAGCAGCTTAGAAGGCTCGGCGGACTCCTACAATGAGCAGTTCTTC	CASSLEGSADSYNEQFF
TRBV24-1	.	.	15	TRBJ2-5	TGTGCCACCAGTGATCCGGCGGATTTTCAGGGGACCCAGTACTTC	CATSDPADFQGTQYF
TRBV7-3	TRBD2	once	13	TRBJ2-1	TGTGCCAGCAGCTCTAGCGGGAACGCTGAGCAGTTCTTC	CASSSSGNAEQFF
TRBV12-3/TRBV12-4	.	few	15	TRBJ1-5	TGTGCCAGCAGTTTAGGTCAGGGCCCATATCAGCCCCAGCATTTT	CASSLGQGPYQPQHF
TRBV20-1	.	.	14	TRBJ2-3	TGCAGTGCTCAGGACCGATCGAGCACAGATACGCAGTATTTT	CSAQDRSSTDTQYF
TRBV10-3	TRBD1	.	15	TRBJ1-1	TGTGCCATCAGTCGGGACAGGTCACAGAACACTGAAGCTTTCTTT	CAISRDRSQNTEAFF